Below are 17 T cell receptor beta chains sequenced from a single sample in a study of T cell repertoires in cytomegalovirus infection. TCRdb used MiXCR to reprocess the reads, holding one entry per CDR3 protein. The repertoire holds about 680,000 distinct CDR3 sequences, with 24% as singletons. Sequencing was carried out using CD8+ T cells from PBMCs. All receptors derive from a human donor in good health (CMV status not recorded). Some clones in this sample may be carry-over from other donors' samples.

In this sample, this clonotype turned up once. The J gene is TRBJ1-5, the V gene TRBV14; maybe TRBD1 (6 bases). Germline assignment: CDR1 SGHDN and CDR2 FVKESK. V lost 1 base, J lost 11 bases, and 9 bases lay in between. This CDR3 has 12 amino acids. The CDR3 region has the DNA TGTGCCAGCAGCCAAGTTGGACAGACCCAGCATTTT. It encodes CASSQVGQTQHF.

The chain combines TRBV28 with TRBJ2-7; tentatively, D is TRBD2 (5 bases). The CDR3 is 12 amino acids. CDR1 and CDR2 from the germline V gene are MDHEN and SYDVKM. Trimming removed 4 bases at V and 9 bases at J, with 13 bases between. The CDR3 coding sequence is TGTGCCAGCAGTTCCTCGGGGTGGACGCAGTACGTC. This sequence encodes CASSSSGWTQYV.

CDR3 in amino acids: CASSSPGRMNTEAFF. The CDR3 DNA is TGTGCCAGCAGTTCTCCAGGGCGTATGAACACTGAAGCTTTCTTT. V is TRBV7-9 and J is TRBJ1-1; D possibly corresponds to TRBD1 (5 bases). V was cut by 6 bases and J by 0 bases, with 14 bases left in between. The length of the CDR3 is 15 residues. CDR1 is SEHNR and CDR2 is FQNEAQ in the germline V gene (reference sequence).

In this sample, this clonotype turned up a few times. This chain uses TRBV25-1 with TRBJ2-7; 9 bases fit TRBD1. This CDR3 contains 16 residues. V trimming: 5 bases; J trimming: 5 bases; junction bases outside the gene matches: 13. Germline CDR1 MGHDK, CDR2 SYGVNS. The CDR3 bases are TGTGCCAGCAGTTCCCCGGGACAGGGTTTATCCAACGAGCAGTACTTC. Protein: CASSSPGQGLSNEQYF.

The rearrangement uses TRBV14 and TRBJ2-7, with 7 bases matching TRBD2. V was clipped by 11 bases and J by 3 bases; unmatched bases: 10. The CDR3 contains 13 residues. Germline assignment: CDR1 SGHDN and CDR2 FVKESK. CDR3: CALRGGLFYEQYF. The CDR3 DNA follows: TGTGCCTTACGCGGGGGTCTTTTCTACGAGCAGTACTTC. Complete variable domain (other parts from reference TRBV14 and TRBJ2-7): EAGVTQFPSHSVIEKGQTVTLRCDPISGHDNLYWYRRVMGKEIKFLLHFVKESKQDESGMPNNRFLAERTGGTYSTLKVQPAELEDSGVYFCALRGGLFYEQYFGPGTRLTVT.

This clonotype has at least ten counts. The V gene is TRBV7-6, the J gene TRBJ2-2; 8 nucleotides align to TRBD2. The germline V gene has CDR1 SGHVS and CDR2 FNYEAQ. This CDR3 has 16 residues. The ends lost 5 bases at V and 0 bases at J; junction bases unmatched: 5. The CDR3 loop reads CASSPGGGPNTGELFF. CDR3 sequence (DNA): TGTGCCAGCAGCCCCGGGGGGGGGCCGAACACCGGGGAGCTGTTTTTT.

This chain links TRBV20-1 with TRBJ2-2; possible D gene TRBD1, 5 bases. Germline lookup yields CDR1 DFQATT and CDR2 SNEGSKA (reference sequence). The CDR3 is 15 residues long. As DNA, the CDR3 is TGCAGCGCCGGCGACAGAAGGGGTGCGACCGGGGAGCTGTTTTTT. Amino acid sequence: CSAGDRRGATGELFF.

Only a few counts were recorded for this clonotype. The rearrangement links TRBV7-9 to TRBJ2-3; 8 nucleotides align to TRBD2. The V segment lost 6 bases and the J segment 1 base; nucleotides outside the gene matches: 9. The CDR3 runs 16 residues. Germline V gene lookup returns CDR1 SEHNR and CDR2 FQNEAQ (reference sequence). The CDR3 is CASSHPGGPGTDTQYF. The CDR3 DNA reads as TGTGCCAGCAGTCACCCGGGGGGGCCGGGCACAGATACGCAGTATTTT.

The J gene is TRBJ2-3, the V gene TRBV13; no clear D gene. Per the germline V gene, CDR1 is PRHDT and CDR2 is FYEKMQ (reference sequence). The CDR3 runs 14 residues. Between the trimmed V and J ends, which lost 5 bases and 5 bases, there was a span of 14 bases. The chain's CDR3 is CASSPGRQLDTQYF. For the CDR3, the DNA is TGTGCCAGCAGCCCTGGGCGCCAATTAGATACGCAGTATTTT.

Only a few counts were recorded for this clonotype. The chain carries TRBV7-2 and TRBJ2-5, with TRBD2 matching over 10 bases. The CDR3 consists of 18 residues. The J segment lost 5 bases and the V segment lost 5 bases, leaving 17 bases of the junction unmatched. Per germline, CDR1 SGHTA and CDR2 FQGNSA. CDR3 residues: CASSTWTLAGGTGETQYF. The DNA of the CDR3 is TGTGCCAGCAGCACCTGGACTTTAGCGGGGGGAACGGGTGAGACCCAGTACTTC. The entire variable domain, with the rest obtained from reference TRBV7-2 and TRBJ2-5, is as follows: GAGVSQSPSNKVTEKGKDVELRCDPISGHTALYWYRQSLGQGLEFLIYFQGNSAPDKSGLPSDRFSAERTGGSVSTLTIQRTQQEDSAVYLCASSTWTLAGGTGETQYFGPGTRLLVL.

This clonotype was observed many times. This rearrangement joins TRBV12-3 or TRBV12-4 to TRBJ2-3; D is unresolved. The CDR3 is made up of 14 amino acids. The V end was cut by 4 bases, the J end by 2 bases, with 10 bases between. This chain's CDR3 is CASSWTGPTDTQYF. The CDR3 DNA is TGTGCCAGCAGTTGGACCGGCCCCACAGATACGCAGTATTTT.

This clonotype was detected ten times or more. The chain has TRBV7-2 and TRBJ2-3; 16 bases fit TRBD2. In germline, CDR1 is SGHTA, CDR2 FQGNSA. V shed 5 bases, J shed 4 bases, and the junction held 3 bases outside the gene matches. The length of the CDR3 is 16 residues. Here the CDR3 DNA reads TGTGCCAGCAGCCAAGGGACTAGCGGGGGGGCAGATACGCAGTATTTT. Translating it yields CASSQGTSGGADTQYF.

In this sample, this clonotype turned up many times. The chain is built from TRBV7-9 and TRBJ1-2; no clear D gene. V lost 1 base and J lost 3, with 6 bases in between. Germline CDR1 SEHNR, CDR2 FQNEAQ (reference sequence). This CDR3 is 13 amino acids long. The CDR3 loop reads CASSLVPDYGYTF. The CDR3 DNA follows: TGTGCCAGCAGCTTAGTCCCGGACTATGGCTACACCTTC.

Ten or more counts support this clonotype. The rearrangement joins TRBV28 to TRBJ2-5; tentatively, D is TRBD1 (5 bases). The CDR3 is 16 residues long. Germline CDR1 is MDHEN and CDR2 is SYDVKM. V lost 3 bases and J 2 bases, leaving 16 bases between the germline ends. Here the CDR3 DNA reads TGTGCCAGCAGTTTCTCCTTCGGACACCTACAAGAGACCCAGTACTTC. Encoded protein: CASSFSFGHLQETQYF.

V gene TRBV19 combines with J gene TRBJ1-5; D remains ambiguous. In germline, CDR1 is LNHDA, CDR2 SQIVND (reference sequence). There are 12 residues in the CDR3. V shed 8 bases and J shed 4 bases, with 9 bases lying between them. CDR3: CASRGRNQPQHF. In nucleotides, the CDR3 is TGTGCCAGTCGAGGCAGAAATCAGCCCCAGCATTTT. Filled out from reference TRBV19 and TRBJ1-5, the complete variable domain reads DGGITQSPKYLFRKEGQNVTLSCEQNLNHDAMYWYRQDPGQGLRLIYYSQIVNDFQKGDIAEGYSVSREKKESFPLTVTSAQKNPTAFYLCASRGRNQPQHFGDGTRLSIL.

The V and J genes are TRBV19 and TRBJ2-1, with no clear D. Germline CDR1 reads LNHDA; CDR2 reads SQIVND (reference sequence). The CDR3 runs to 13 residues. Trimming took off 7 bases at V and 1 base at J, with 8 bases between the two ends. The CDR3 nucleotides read TGTGCCAGTAAAGGCAGTTCCTACAATGAGCAGTTCTTC. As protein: CASKGSSYNEQFF.

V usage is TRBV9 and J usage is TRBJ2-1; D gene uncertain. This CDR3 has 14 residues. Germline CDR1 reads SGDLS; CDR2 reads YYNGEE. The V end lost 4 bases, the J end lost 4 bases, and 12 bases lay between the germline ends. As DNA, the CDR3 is TGTGCCAGCAGCACGAGATTTTCGTACAATGAGCAGTTCTTC. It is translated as CASSTRFSYNEQFF.